Listed here are 17 T cell receptor beta chains from one sample, sequenced in a study of graft-versus-host responses after intestinal transplantation. The data were produced by immunoSEQ multiplex PCR, yet TCRdb's version contains in-frame clones alone and is incomplete. The sample has roughly 60,000 clones, about 87% seen once. This specimen was PBMCs, taken 26 days after transplant. The receptors come from a human patient who received an intestinal transplant, so some T cells may come from the graft donor.

The genes are TRBV10-3 and TRBJ2-7, with a weak D call TRBD1 (5 bases). CDR1 ENHRY and CDR2 SYGVKD come from the germline V gene. The CDR3 runs 14 residues. With 0 bases removed from V and 6 bases from J, the gap between germline ends came to 12 bases. CDR3 protein: CAISESTQGGEQYV. The CDR3 DNA sequence: TGTGCCATCAGTGAGTCGACTCAGGGTGGCGAGCAGTACGTC.

The V gene is TRBV5-4, the J gene TRBJ1-1, with 8 bases identical to TRBD1. With 4 bases clipped from V and 4 bases from J, the junction kept 9 bases outside the gene matches. Germline lookup yields CDR1 SGHNT and CDR2 YYREEE (reference sequence). The CDR3 runs to 15 residues. The CDR3 sequence is CASSARDRPSTEAFF. DNA for the CDR3: TGTGCCAGCAGCGCCCGGGACAGGCCGAGCACTGAAGCTTTCTTT.

The J gene is TRBJ1-1, the V gene TRBV28, with a tentative D call TRBD1 (6 bases). Germline V gene data show CDR1 as MDHEN and CDR2 as SYDVKM. The ends were cut back, 2 bases at V and 0 bases at J, with 10 bases in the middle. This CDR3 has 15 residues. The CDR3 reads CASSLGRGLNTEAFF. CDR3 sequence (DNA): TGTGCCAGCAGTTTAGGCAGGGGTTTGAACACTGAAGCTTTCTTT.

A word on this clone: One end of the junction does not line up with germline, which may come from a read error. The gene calls are TRBV28 and TRBJ2-1; 9 bases are shared with TRBD1. The CDR3 sequence is 17 residues long. The germline V gene has CDR1 MDHEN and CDR2 SYDVKM. The CDR3 DNA sequence: TGTGCCAGCAGTCCTACAGGGGGCGGTCTGAAGTACAATGAGCGGTTCTTC. Translated: CASSPTGGGLKYNERFF.

The chain uses TRBV4-1 and TRBJ2-7; a possible D gene is TRBD1 (6 bases). Per germline, CDR1 MGHRA and CDR2 YSYEKL. The CDR3 extends over 14 amino acids. The germline V and J ends were trimmed by 1 base and 2 bases, with 9 bases remaining between them. CDR3 bases: TGCGCCAGCAGCCAAGCACAGGGCCCCTACGAGCAGTACGTC. Its translation: CASSQAQGPYEQYV.

The V call is TRBV2, the J call TRBJ1-2; 9 bases align to TRBD1. Germline CDR1 is SNHLY and CDR2 is FYNNEI. The CDR3 sequence is 16 residues long. V was clipped by 1 base and J by 1 base; unmatched bases: 4. Here the CDR3 DNA reads TGTGCCAGCAGTGAAGGCTGGGACAGGGATAACTATGGCTACACCTTC. The encoded protein is CASSEGWDRDNYGYTF.

The J gene is TRBJ1-2, the V gene TRBV5-1; tentatively, D is TRBD1 (6 bases). V lost 4 bases, J lost 7 bases, and 17 bases lay in between. The CDR3 spans 14 residues. Per the germline V gene, CDR1 is SGHRS and CDR2 is YFSETQ. The CDR3 loop reads CASSPGTSWSGYTF. The CDR3 bases are TGCGCCAGCAGCCCGGGGACATCCTGGAGTGGCTACACCTTC.

This chain joins TRBV7-9 and TRBJ1-5; 9 bases match TRBD1. CDR1 is SEHNR and CDR2 is FQNEAQ in the germline V gene (reference sequence). CDR3 length: 15 amino acids. With 5 bases clipped from V and 3 bases from J, the junction kept 5 bases outside the gene matches. The chain's CDR3 is CASSGGDRANQPQHF. CDR3 bases: TGTGCCAGCAGCGGGGGGGACAGGGCCAATCAGCCCCAGCATTTT. The variable domain in full, with the rest retrieved from reference TRBV7-9 and TRBJ1-5, is DTGVSQNPRHKITKRGQNVTFRCDPISEHNRLYWYRQTLGQGPEFLTYFQNEAQLEKSRLLSDRFSAERPKGSFSTLEIQRTEQGDSAMYLCASSGGDRANQPQHFGDGTRLSIL.

This clone was recorded only once. The chain uses TRBV5-8 and TRBJ2-7, with 7 bases identical to TRBD1. V shed 2 bases and J 2 bases; nucleotides not matched to a gene: 4. This CDR3 is built from 14 residues. In germline, CDR1 is SGHTS, CDR2 YDEGEE. CDR3 DNA: TGTGCCAGCAGCTTTAGGGACAGTCCCTACGAGCAGTACGTC. Amino acid sequence: CASSFRDSPYEQYV.

The V and J genes are TRBV2 and TRBJ1-5, with no clear D. The V end was cut by 3 bases, the J end by 1 base, with 16 bases between. Germline loops: CDR1 SNHLY, CDR2 FYNNEI. The CDR3 extends over 17 amino acids. The chain's CDR3 is CASSELFGSSSNQPQHF. CDR3 DNA sequence: TGTGCCAGCAGTGAGCTCTTCGGGTCCTCGAGCAATCAGCCCCAGCATTTT. The entire variable domain, with the rest obtained from reference TRBV2 and TRBJ1-5, is as follows: EPEVTQTPSHQVTQMGQEVILRCVPISNHLYFYWYRQILGQKVEFLVSFYNNEISEKSEIFDDQFSVERPDGSNFTLKIRSTKLEDSAMYFCASSELFGSSSNQPQHFGDGTRLSIL.

This clone was picked up a small number of times. V and J are TRBV19 and TRBJ2-7; tentatively, D is TRBD1 (5 bases). Germline CDR1 and CDR2: LNHDA and SQIVND (reference sequence). The CDR3 has 11 residues. Trimming shortened V by 6 bases and J by 6 bases, and 9 bases separated the two germline ends. This CDR3 is CASSDRREQYF. As DNA, the CDR3 is TGTGCCAGTAGCGACAGACGCGAGCAGTACTTC.

Comment on this clone: A junction end diverges from the germline sequence, so it may reflect a read error. The rearrangement uses TRBV7-7 and TRBJ2-1; perhaps TRBD2 as D (5 bases). Per the germline V gene, CDR1 is SSHAT and CDR2 is FNYEAQ (reference sequence). The CDR3 runs 16 residues. This CDR3 reads CASSLRPDSFYNEQFF. DNA of the CDR3: TGTGCTAGCAGCTTAAGACCGGACTCTTTCTACAATGAGCAGTTCTTC.

The CDR3 sequence: CASSISGDTYNEQFF. CDR3 nucleotide sequence: TGTGCCAGTAGCATTAGCGGGGACACCTACAATGAGCAGTTCTTC. The chain employs TRBV19 and TRBJ2-1; 8 bases align to TRBD2. Germline trimming cut 6 bases from V and 2 bases from J; bases unmatched to any gene: 6. Per germline, CDR1 LNHDA and CDR2 SQIVND (reference sequence). The CDR3 sequence is 15 residues long.

CDR3: CASSLGQGASYEQYF. CDR3 DNA: TGTGCCAGTAGTTTAGGACAGGGGGCCTCCTACGAGCAGTACTTC. J is TRBJ2-7 and V is TRBV19, with 11 bases aligning to TRBD1. From germline, CDR1 is LNHDA and CDR2 SQIVND (reference sequence). The CDR3 consists of 15 residues. With 5 bases clipped from V and 0 bases from J, the junction kept 3 bases outside the gene matches.

This chain connects TRBV28 to TRBJ2-1; D is ambiguous. Per germline, CDR1 MDHEN and CDR2 SYDVKM. Trimming cost V 7 bases and J 1 base, with 11 bases left between them. The CDR3 runs 14 residues. CDR3 DNA sequence: TGTGCCAGCATCCCCGAGTTTTCCTACAATGAGCAGTTCTTC. This codes for CASIPEFSYNEQFF.

This chain joins TRBV4-1 and TRBJ2-7, with D possibly TRBD1 on 5 matching bases. Per germline, CDR1 MGHRA and CDR2 YSYEKL. Trimming removed 0 bases at V and 1 base at J, with 7 bases between. CDR3 size: 14 residues. CDR3 region: CASSQEAGSYEQYF. The CDR3 bases are TGCGCCAGCAGCCAAGAGGCAGGGTCCTACGAGCAGTACTTC.

The chain recombines TRBV7-6 with TRBJ1-5; D is perhaps TRBD1 (5 bases). The CDR3 covers 16 residues. Germline V lookup: CDR1 SGHVS, CDR2 FNYEAQ. Trimming shortened V by 5 bases and J by 6 bases, and 20 bases separated the two germline ends. The CDR3 sequence is CASSPLAGRVGQPQHF. The CDR3 DNA reads as TGTGCCAGCAGCCCTCTGGCGGGACGGGTGGGTCAGCCCCAGCATTTT.